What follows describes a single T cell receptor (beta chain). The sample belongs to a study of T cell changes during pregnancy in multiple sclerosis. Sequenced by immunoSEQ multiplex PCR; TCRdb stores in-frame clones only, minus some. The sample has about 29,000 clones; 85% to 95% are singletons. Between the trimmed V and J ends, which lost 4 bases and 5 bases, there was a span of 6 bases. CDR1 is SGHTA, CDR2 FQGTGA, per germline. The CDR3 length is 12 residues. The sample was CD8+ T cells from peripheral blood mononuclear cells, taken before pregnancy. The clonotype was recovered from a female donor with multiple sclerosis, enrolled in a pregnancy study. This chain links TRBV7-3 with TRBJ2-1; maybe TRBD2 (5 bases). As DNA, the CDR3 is TGTGCCAGCAGCTCCGGGGACAATGAGCAGTTCTTC. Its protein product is CASSSGDNEQFF.